Sequencing of this T cell receptor (beta chain) was carried out in a study of CD4 T cells in relation to SARS-CoV-2 and coronaviruses. Study-level information: The HLA restriction of the shared crossreactive spike epitopes was mapped.

Some clones are missing from TCRdb's copy, which holds only in-frame ones; the method was immunoSEQ multiplex PCR. This sample has approximately 36,000 clones, with around 85% found just once. Sorted naive or memory CD4+ cells met CEF peptides for roughly nine days. Note on this clone: Its antigen is not known.

This CDR3 spans 15 amino acids. CDR1 is SQVTM and CDR2 is ANQGSEA in the germline V gene. Unmatched junction bases numbered 6, after V lost 1 base and J lost 6 bases. The sequenced material came from naive CD4+ T cells from PBMCs, cultured in vitro. The subset denotes: naive CD4+ T cells isolated by negative enrichment. The TCR was taken from an adult with COVID-19. The J gene is TRBJ2-1, the V gene TRBV29-1, with 10 bases fitting TRBD2. CDR3 residues: CSVEGPSGSGNEQFF. The DNA for the CDR3 is TGCAGCGTTGAAGGCCCTAGCGGGAGCGGCAATGAGCAGTTCTTC.